The text below deals with one T cell receptor (beta chain). This sample is part of a study of T cell changes during pregnancy in multiple sclerosis. TCRdb keeps only in-frame clones here, not all; method: immunoSEQ multiplex PCR. This table has approximately 50,000 clones, about 91% appearing once. The sequences come from CD8+ T cells from peripheral blood mononuclear cells, collected after pregnancy. The origin of this receptor is a female donor with multiple sclerosis, enrolled in a pregnancy study.

The CDR3 sequence: CASSQVDVGGGAFEQFF. In DNA, the CDR3 is TGCGCCAGCAGCCAAGTGGATGTGGGCGGGGGGGCCTTTGAGCAGTTCTTC. The rearrangement joins TRBV4-1 to TRBJ2-1; 9 bases line up with TRBD2. The CDR3 totals 17 residues. The germline CDR1 and CDR2 sequences are MGHRA and YSYEKL. V lost 1 base, J lost 9 bases, and 13 bases stayed unmatched.